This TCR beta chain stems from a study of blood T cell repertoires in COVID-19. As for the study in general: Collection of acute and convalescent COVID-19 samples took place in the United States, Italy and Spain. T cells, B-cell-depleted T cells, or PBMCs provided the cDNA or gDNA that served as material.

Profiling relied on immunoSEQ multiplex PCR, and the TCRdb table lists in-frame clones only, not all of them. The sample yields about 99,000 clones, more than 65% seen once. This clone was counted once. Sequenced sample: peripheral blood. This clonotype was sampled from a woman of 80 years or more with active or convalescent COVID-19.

Here the CDR3 reads CASSLDVAGGTNYGYTF. For the CDR3, the DNA is TGTGCCAGCAGTTTAGACGTCGCGGGGGGCACGAACTATGGCTACACCTTC. V usage is TRBV28 and J usage is TRBJ1-2, with TRBD1 as a possible D gene (6 bases). Trimming removed 2 bases from V and 2 bases from J, with 18 bases in between. This CDR3 spans 17 amino acids. CDR1 is MDHEN and CDR2 is SYDVKM in the germline V gene.